What follows are 27 T cell receptor beta chains derived from one specimen sequenced in a study of OX40 agonist ivuxolimab in advanced cancers. Measured with immunoSEQ multiplex PCR; TCRdb has only the in-frame clones, and not every one. This sample has 65,000 to 85,000 clones, with 70% to 90% found just once. Sequencing was performed on CD4+ or CD8+ T cells sorted from blood, taken in a trial of the OX40 agonist ivuxolimab. These receptors were taken from an adult with an advanced solid tumor such as melanoma, head and neck, liver or kidney cancer.

This rearrangement joins TRBV19 to TRBJ1-1, with unresolved D. Looked up from germline, CDR1 is LNHDA and CDR2 is SQIVND (reference sequence). This CDR3 comprises 13 residues. The V and J ends lost 5 bases and 1 base respectively, with 8 bases between them. CDR3 in amino acids: CASSGSWNTEAFF. The CDR3 DNA follows: TGTGCCAGTAGTGGCTCGTGGAACACTGAAGCTTTCTTT.

V gene TRBV5-1 combines with J gene TRBJ2-2; D gene ambiguous. Germline CDR1 and CDR2: SGHRS and YFSETQ. The CDR3 is made up of 15 amino acids. Trimming shortened V by 0 bases and J by 7 bases, and 13 bases separated the two germline ends. The CDR3 DNA follows: TGCGCCAGCAGCTTGGGCGCTGGGTCCGGCGGGGAGCTGTTTTTT. It encodes CASSLGAGSGGELFF.

The rearrangement links TRBV2 to TRBJ2-7; D perhaps matches TRBD1 (5 bases). The CDR3 sequence is 16 residues long. Trimming stripped 4 bases from V and 0 bases from J, with 16 bases between. From germline, CDR1 is SNHLY and CDR2 FYNNEI. CDR3 coding DNA: TGTGCCAGCAGTGTGGGGCCCGCGGCAAGCTCCTACGAGCAGTACTTC. Protein sequence: CASSVGPAASSYEQYF.

The V gene is TRBV4-1, the J gene TRBJ2-7, with 9 nucleotides matching TRBD1. J was trimmed by 4 bases and V by 8 bases; bases with no gene match: 12. The germline CDR1 and CDR2 sequences are MGHRA and YSYEKL. The CDR3 covers 15 residues. CDR3 bases: TGCGCCAGCTCACAACCGGGACAGGGATTGTACGAGCAGTACTTC. Its protein is CASSQPGQGLYEQYF.

This rearrangement joins TRBV5-1 to TRBJ2-7, with 9 bases fitting TRBD1. CDR3 length: 17 amino acids. CDR1 is SGHRS and CDR2 is YFSETQ in the germline V gene. V lost 5 bases to trimming and J lost 1 base; unmatched junction nucleotides: 13. CDR3 coding DNA: TGCGCCAGCAGTCAGGGACAGGGCGGTAGTACATCCTACGAGCAGTACTTC. Translated, it gives CASSQGQGGSTSYEQYF. Filled out from reference TRBV5-1 and TRBJ2-7, the complete variable domain reads KAGVTQTPRYLIKTRGQQVTLSCSPISGHRSVSWYQQTPGQGLQFLFEYFSETQRNKGNFPGRFSGRQFSNSRSEMNVSTLELGDSALYLCASSQGQGGSTSYEQYFGPGTRLTVT.

The rearrangement uses TRBV28 and TRBJ1-4, with no clear D. V was shortened by 2 bases and J by 8 bases, with 12 bases between the two germline ends. The CDR3 has 14 residues. Germline CDR1 MDHEN, CDR2 SYDVKM. The CDR3 sequence: CASSLNQAPEKLFF. CDR3 in DNA: TGTGCCAGCAGTTTAAATCAGGCTCCGGAAAAACTGTTTTTT.

This clone was recorded only once. The chain links TRBV28 to TRBJ2-2; the match to TRBD2 covers 9 bases. V shed 7 bases, J shed 4 bases, and the junction held 4 bases outside the gene matches. Germline V gives CDR1 MDHEN, CDR2 SYDVKM. The CDR3 totals 14 residues. CDR3 amino acids: CASTQLAGTGELFF. CDR3 in DNA: TGTGCCAGCACCCAACTAGCGGGCACCGGGGAGCTGTTTTTT.

This clone was found once. The rearrangement uses TRBV7-9 and TRBJ1-4; D is undetermined. Trimming pared 3 bases from V and 3 bases from J, leaving 11 bases between. The CDR3 is 15 amino acids. From germline, CDR1 is SEHNR and CDR2 FQNEAQ (reference sequence). The CDR3 bases are TGTGCCAGCAGCTTGGGCGGGAAGCCTAATGAAAAACTGTTTTTT. This sequence encodes CASSLGGKPNEKLFF.

The chain employs TRBV2 and TRBJ2-5; tentatively, D is TRBD1 (6 bases). CDR1 SNHLY and CDR2 FYNNEI come from the germline V gene. The V gene lost 7 bases and the J gene lost 0 bases, with 12 bases spanning the gap. This CDR3 has 14 residues. The CDR3 DNA follows: TGTGCCAGCACTGGGACAAACTACCAAGAGACCCAGTACTTC. Translation gives CASTGTNYQETQYF.

The CDR3 protein is CASSQGGGGDSPLHF. The CDR3 nucleotides read TGTGCCAGCAGCCAAGGAGGGGGTGGCGATTCACCCCTCCACTTT. The chain joins TRBV7-9 to TRBJ1-6, with D maybe TRBD1 (6 bases). Per germline, CDR1 SEHNR and CDR2 FQNEAQ (reference sequence). CDR3 size: 15 residues. V lost 5 bases and J lost 8, with 16 bases in between.

This clone was counted only a few times. For the CDR3, the DNA is TGTGCCAGCTCACCCAGGACAGGGCTTAACTATGGCTACACCTTC. Translating it yields CASSPRTGLNYGYTF. The chain joins TRBV18 to TRBJ1-2; 8 bases match TRBD1. Germline V gives CDR1 KGHSH, CDR2 LQKENI. The ends lost 3 bases at V and 1 base at J; junction bases unmatched: 4. This CDR3 contains 15 residues.

V and J are TRBV18 and TRBJ1-2, with no clear D. Trimming removed 2 bases at V and 8 bases at J, with 12 bases between. Germline V CDR1 and CDR2: KGHSH, LQKENI. The CDR3 length is 13 residues. CDR3 in amino acids: CASSPAGNEGYTF. In DNA form, the CDR3 reads TGTGCCAGCTCACCAGCCGGGAACGAGGGCTACACCTTC.

The chain recombines TRBV19 with TRBJ1-2; 7 nucleotides line up with TRBD1. The CDR3 has 15 residues. V shed 5 bases, J shed 8 bases, and the junction held 14 bases outside the gene matches. The V gene's germline CDR1 is LNHDA and CDR2 SQIVND (reference sequence). CDR3 sequence reads: CASSEGQRRVDGYTF. The CDR3, as DNA: TGTGCCAGTAGTGAGGGACAGCGCCGTGTGGACGGCTACACCTTC.

The chain combines TRBV7-9 with TRBJ2-2, with D perhaps TRBD2 (5 bases). The CDR3 runs 15 residues. Germline-derived CDR1 and CDR2 are SEHNR and FQNEAQ (reference sequence). The V end lost 5 bases, the J end lost 1 base, and 11 bases lay between the germline ends. The DNA for the CDR3 is TGTGCCAGCAGCGTGATAGCGTGGAACACCGGGGAGCTGTTTTTT. It is translated as CASSVIAWNTGELFF.

The V and J genes are TRBV10-3 and TRBJ1-1; D might be TRBD1 (6 bases). The CDR3 length is 13 residues. Trimming removed 7 bases from V and 2 bases from J, with 11 bases in between. Germline CDR1 ENHRY, CDR2 SYGVKD. The CDR3 is CAITAGVNTEAFF. The DNA of the CDR3 is TGTGCCATCACGGCAGGGGTTAACACTGAAGCTTTCTTT.

V usage is TRBV28 and J usage is TRBJ2-7, with a tentative D call TRBD2 (7 bases). The ends were cut back, 4 bases at V and 6 bases at J, with 22 bases in the middle. The length of the CDR3 is 16 residues. The germline CDR1 and CDR2 sequences are MDHEN and SYDVKM. The CDR3 sequence: CASSSRLGGGGGEQYF. DNA of the CDR3: TGTGCCAGCAGTTCGCGCCTAGGAGGGGGGGGCGGCGAGCAGTACTTC.

This clone was observed a single time. The chain combines TRBV28 with TRBJ1-2; D might be TRBD1 (6 bases). Germline V gives CDR1 MDHEN, CDR2 SYDVKM. This CDR3 has 14 amino acids. Trimming left V 6 bases short and J 0 bases short, with 11 bases between. The CDR3 sequence is CASSQGTTNYGYTF. Here the CDR3 DNA reads TGTGCCAGCAGCCAAGGGACAACTAACTATGGCTACACCTTC.

The chain uses TRBV18 and TRBJ1-1; D is perhaps TRBD1 (6 bases). V was cut by 4 bases and J by 3 bases, with 12 bases left in between. CDR3 length: 14 residues. CDR1 and CDR2 from the germline V gene are KGHSH and LQKENI. CDR3 sequence reads: CASSRGGVDTEAFF. In nucleotides, the CDR3 is TGTGCCAGCTCACGAGGGGGGGTTGACACTGAAGCTTTCTTT.

The chain combines TRBV18 with TRBJ1-2, with D perhaps matching TRBD1 (6 bases). Germline V gives CDR1 KGHSH, CDR2 LQKENI. The germline V and J ends were trimmed by 3 bases and 0 bases, with 11 bases remaining between them. The CDR3 loop spans 15 amino acids. In DNA form, the CDR3 reads TGTGCCAGCTCACCCCGGACAGATTCTAACTATGGCTACACCTTC. It encodes CASSPRTDSNYGYTF.

The chain employs TRBV29-1 and TRBJ2-1, with TRBD1 matching over 9 bases. The CDR3 has 11 residues. Germline V gene lookup returns CDR1 SQVTM and CDR2 ANQGSEA. The V segment lost 7 bases and the J segment 8 bases; nucleotides outside the gene matches: 3. The CDR3 nucleotides are TGCAGCGCCAGGACAGGGGATGAGCAGTTCTTC. It translates to CSARTGDEQFF.

A few counts support this clone. The rearrangement links TRBV2 to TRBJ1-1; no definite D call. The CDR3 loop spans 12 amino acids. The ends were cut back, 4 bases at V and 5 bases at J, with 8 bases in the middle. Germline V gives CDR1 SNHLY, CDR2 FYNNEI. Here the CDR3 DNA reads TGTGCCAGCAGTGTCGACCGGACTGAAGCTTTCTTT. Its translation is CASSVDRTEAFF. The whole variable domain, filled in from reference TRBV2 and TRBJ1-1, reads EPEVTQTPSHQVTQMGQEVILRCVPISNHLYFYWYRQILGQKVEFLVSFYNNEISEKSEIFDDQFSVERPDGSNFTLKIRSTKLEDSAMYFCASSVDRTEAFFGQGTRLTVV.

This clone is a singleton in its sample. The chain is built from TRBV18 and TRBJ2-1; no definite D call. The CDR3 has 14 residues. V shed 2 bases and J shed 3 bases, with 8 bases lying between them. Germline lookup yields CDR1 KGHSH and CDR2 LQKENI. The CDR3 loop reads CASSPTANYNEQFF. The DNA of the CDR3 is TGTGCCAGCTCACCAACCGCTAACTACAATGAGCAGTTCTTC.

This sequence joins TRBV9 and TRBJ1-2; no firm D call. The V end lost 4 bases, the J end lost 2 bases, and 3 bases lay between the germline ends. This CDR3 has 11 residues. Germline V gives CDR1 SGDLS, CDR2 YYNGEE. CDR3 nucleotides: TGTGCCAGCAGCTTAAACTATGGCTACACCTTC. This gives the protein CASSLNYGYTF.

This chain joins TRBV28 and TRBJ2-7, with a tentative D call TRBD2 (5 bases). V was pared by 4 bases and J by 7 bases, with 11 bases between. The CDR3 consists of 12 residues. Germline CDR1 reads MDHEN; CDR2 reads SYDVKM. CDR3 in DNA: TGTGCCAGCAGTTCTCCCCCGGGAGAGCAGTACTTC. This sequence encodes CASSSPPGEQYF. The full variable domain, with the rest looked up from reference TRBV28 and TRBJ2-7, is DVKVTQSSRYLVKRTGEKVFLECVQDMDHENMFWYRQDPGLGLRLIYFSYDVKMKEKGDIPEGYSVSREKKERFSLILESASTNQTSMYLCASSSPPGEQYFGPGTRLTVT.

V is TRBV10-3 and J is TRBJ2-5; 12 positions match TRBD2. The germline V gene has CDR1 ENHRY and CDR2 SYGVKD. V lost 3 bases and J lost 4; bases outside the gene matches: 6. This CDR3 spans 16 amino acids. CDR3 DNA: TGTGCCATCAGTGACCCGACTAGCGGGGGCCGAGAGACCCAGTACTTC. This translates into CAISDPTSGGRETQYF.

The gene calls are TRBV5-1 and TRBJ2-3; TRBD1 agrees at 7 bases. This CDR3 has 14 residues. The V gene end was trimmed by 9 bases and the J gene end by 2 bases; junction bases not matched to a gene: 9. Looked up from germline, CDR1 is SGHRS and CDR2 is YFSETQ. The chain's CDR3 is CATSRDRPTDTQYF. The CDR3 DNA is TGCGCCACCTCAAGGGACAGACCCACAGATACGCAGTATTTT.

This clone was seen a single time. This chain uses TRBV15 with TRBJ2-5, with 8 bases matching TRBD1. Germline trimming cut 3 bases from V and 3 bases from J; bases unmatched to any gene: 6. In germline, CDR1 is LNHNV, CDR2 YYDKDF (reference sequence). The CDR3 loop spans 15 amino acids. CDR3 amino acids: CATSRTGASKETQYF. The CDR3 DNA reads TGTGCCACCAGCAGGACAGGGGCGTCCAAAGAGACCCAGTACTTC.